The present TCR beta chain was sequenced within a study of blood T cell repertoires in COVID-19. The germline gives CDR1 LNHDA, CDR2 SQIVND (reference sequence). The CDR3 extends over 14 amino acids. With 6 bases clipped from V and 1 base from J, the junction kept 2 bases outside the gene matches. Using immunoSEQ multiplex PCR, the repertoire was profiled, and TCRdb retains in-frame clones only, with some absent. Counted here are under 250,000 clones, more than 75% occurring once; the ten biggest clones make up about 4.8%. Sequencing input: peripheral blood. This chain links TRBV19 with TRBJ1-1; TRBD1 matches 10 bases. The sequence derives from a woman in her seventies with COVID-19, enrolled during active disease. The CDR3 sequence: CASSRDRGNTEAFF. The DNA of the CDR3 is TGTGCCAGTAGCAGGGACAGGGGGAACACTGAAGCTTTCTTT.